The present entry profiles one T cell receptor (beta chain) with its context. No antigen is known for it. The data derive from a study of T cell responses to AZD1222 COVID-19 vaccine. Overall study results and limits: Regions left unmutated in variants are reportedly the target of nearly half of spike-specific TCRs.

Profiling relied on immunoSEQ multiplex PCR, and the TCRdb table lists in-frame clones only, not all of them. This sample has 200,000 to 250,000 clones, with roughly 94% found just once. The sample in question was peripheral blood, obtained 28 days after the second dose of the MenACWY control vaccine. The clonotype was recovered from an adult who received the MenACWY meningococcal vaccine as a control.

CDR3: CASSQDVLQGFYGYTF. The CDR3 nucleotides read TGCGCCAGCAGCCAAGACGTTCTACAGGGTTTCTATGGCTACACCTTC. The chain couples TRBV4-3 to TRBJ1-2, with D perhaps matching TRBD1 (6 bases). The CDR3 has 16 residues. Germline V gene lookup returns CDR1 LGHNA and CDR2 YSLEER. With 0 bases removed from V and 4 bases from J, the gap between germline ends came to 15 bases.